Below, 32 T cell receptor beta chains from the same sample are listed, as sequenced in a study of post-analysis software for immune sequencing data. No antigen has been identified for these receptors. Prepared TCR beta cDNA libraries contained unique molecular identifiers. In TCRdb, the PCR reads were re-called with MiXCR into one record per CDR3 protein. This sample has around 400,000 distinct CDR3 sequences, with around 37% found just once. Broader study findings: In patients, about five TRBV segments were more frequent than in controls, with TRBV5-6, TRBV5-1 and TRBV20-1 among them.

The material sequenced was blood. Receptors originate from a girl aged 5-17 years with multiple sclerosis.

This clonotype was counted a few times. This rearrangement joins TRBV12-3 or TRBV12-4 to TRBJ2-2; the D gene is possibly TRBD1 (6 bases). V lost 7 bases and J 4 bases, leaving 16 bases between the germline ends. The CDR3 totals 15 residues. The CDR3 nucleotides read TGTGCCAGCACCTATATACAGGGAAGCACCGGGGAGCTGTTTTTT. Amino acids: CASTYIQGSTGELFF.

A few counts support this clonotype. The CDR3, as DNA: TGTGCCAGCAGTGAATATACCCTATCGGTGGGGGGCAGAGGAAAACTGTTTTTT. It translates to CASSEYTLSVGGRGKLFF. The chain has TRBV25-1 and TRBJ1-4; TRBD1 is a possible D gene (6 bases). This CDR3 spans 18 amino acids. Deletions cut 0 bases from V and 10 bases from J, with 24 bases between. From germline, CDR1 is MGHDK and CDR2 SYGVNS.

Only a few counts were recorded for this clonotype. The rearrangement joins TRBV7-6 to TRBJ2-2, with D tentatively TRBD2 (5 bases). CDR1 is SGHVS and CDR2 is FNYEAQ in the germline V gene. The CDR3 is 16 residues long. Trimming removed 1 base from V and 6 bases from J, with 15 bases in between. The CDR3 protein is CASSLVRTHGSGELFF. As DNA, the CDR3 is TGTGCCAGCAGCTTAGTCCGGACTCACGGTTCCGGGGAGCTGTTTTTT.

This clonotype has just a few counts. This chain joins TRBV14 and TRBJ2-1; D remains unclear. With 4 bases removed from V and 3 bases from J, the gap between germline ends came to 13 bases. Looked up from germline, CDR1 is SGHDN and CDR2 is FVKESK. There are 15 residues in the CDR3. The CDR3 DNA follows: TGTGCCAGCAGCCTTCGGGCCTTGATCTACAATGAGCAGTTCTTC. Its protein product is CASSLRALIYNEQFF. The whole variable domain, remainder taken from reference TRBV14 and TRBJ2-1, is EAGVTQFPSHSVIEKGQTVTLRCDPISGHDNLYWYRRVMGKEIKFLLHFVKESKQDESGMPNNRFLAERTGGTYSTLKVQPAELEDSGVYFCASSLRALIYNEQFFGPGTRLTVL.

This rearrangement joins TRBV7-3 to TRBJ1-1; 7 nucleotides match TRBD1. Germline V gene data show CDR1 as SGHTA and CDR2 as FQGTGA. The CDR3 has 13 amino acids. Losses at the gene ends were 6 bases for V and 1 base for J; bases not matched to a gene: 2. The CDR3, as DNA: TGTGCCAGCAGTCGGGACAGGAACACTGAAGCTTTCTTT. Amino acids: CASSRDRNTEAFF.

This clonotype was found a few times. This chain uses TRBV10-3 with TRBJ2-5; TRBD1 or TRBD2 may be the D gene (5 bases each). V lost 0 bases and J 5 bases, leaving 10 bases between the germline ends. In germline, CDR1 is ENHRY, CDR2 SYGVKD. The CDR3 spans 14 residues. CDR3 region: CAISESSGPETQYF. In nucleotides, the CDR3 is TGTGCCATCAGTGAGTCATCGGGACCGGAGACCCAGTACTTC.

This clonotype turned up a few times. The genes are TRBV5-6 and TRBJ2-3, with D maybe TRBD2 (5 bases). V lost 6 bases and J lost 0, with 11 bases in between. The CDR3 has 14 residues. Germline CDR1 SGHDT, CDR2 YYEEEE. In DNA, the CDR3 is TGTGCCAGCACAAAACTAGTGAGCACAGATACGCAGTATTTT. Amino acid sequence: CASTKLVSTDTQYF.

The table lists this clonotype with a few counts. This chain uses TRBV20-1 with TRBJ2-3; tentatively, D is TRBD1 or TRBD2 (6 bases each). The CDR3 has 14 residues. In germline, CDR1 is DFQATT, CDR2 SNEGSKA (reference sequence). Trimming shortened V by 6 bases and J by 1 base, and 14 bases separated the two germline ends. The CDR3 sequence: CSARLGGRTDTQYF. CDR3 nucleotide sequence: TGCAGTGCCAGACTCGGGGGCCGCACAGATACGCAGTATTTT.

This clonotype showed up just a few times. This chain uses TRBV7-6 with TRBJ2-5; D unresolved. Trimming cost V 5 bases and J 1 base, with 14 bases left between them. The germline V gene encodes CDR1 SGHVS and CDR2 FNYEAQ. The CDR3 is made up of 15 amino acids. CDR3 nucleotides: TGTGCCAGCAGCGAAAACGGTGGACCCCAAGAGACCCAGTACTTC. This codes for CASSENGGPQETQYF.

This chain connects TRBV6-2 or TRBV6-3 to TRBJ2-7; D may be TRBD1 (6 bases). The CDR3 has 14 amino acids. Germline CDR1 reads MNHEY; CDR2 reads SVGEGT. V was pared by 6 bases and J by 2 bases, with 14 bases between. CDR3: CASRPGHSPYEQYF. Here the CDR3 DNA reads TGTGCCAGCAGGCCGGGACACTCACCCTACGAGCAGTACTTC.

Turning to this clonotype: A read error may be the cause here, since a much bigger clone is one base away. The rearrangement uses TRBV12-3 or TRBV12-4 and TRBJ2-1, with D perhaps TRBD2 (5 bases). The CDR3 totals 16 residues. The CDR3 coding sequence is TGTGCCAGCAGGCTCGGGATTGGGAGCTCCTACAATGGGCAGTTCTTC. It encodes CASRLGIGSSYNGQFF.

This clonotype was detected a few times. The chain uses TRBV27 and TRBJ2-1; 8 bases map to TRBD1. The ends lost 5 bases at V and 5 bases at J; junction bases unmatched: 11. Germline V gene data show CDR1 as MNHEY and CDR2 as SMNVEV (reference sequence). The CDR3 covers 16 residues. Here the CDR3 DNA reads TGTGCCAGCAGTCCAACTTCGGACAGGGAGGACAATGAGCAGTTCTTC. This sequence encodes CASSPTSDREDNEQFF.

This clonotype was observed a few times. The chain links TRBV27 to TRBJ2-7, with D possibly matching TRBD1 (5 bases). Germline V gene lookup returns CDR1 MNHEY and CDR2 SMNVEV (reference sequence). The CDR3 loop spans 14 amino acids. The V gene lost 8 bases and the J gene lost 3 bases, with 17 bases spanning the gap. CDR3 region: CASARTPNYYEQYF. CDR3 sequence (DNA): TGTGCCAGCGCCAGGACACCAAATTACTACGAGCAGTACTTC.

Ten or more counts support this clonotype. At one boundary the junction diverges from the germline segment, which might be a read error. The chain recombines TRBV7-7 with TRBJ2-1; 15 positions match TRBD2. The length of the CDR3 is 16 residues. Germline assignment: CDR1 SSHAT and CDR2 FNYEAQ (reference sequence). The DNA of the CDR3 is TGTGCTAGCAGCTTAGGACTAGCGGGGGGGGACAATGAGCAGTTCTTC. This sequence encodes CASSLGLAGGDNEQFF.

With respect to this clonotype: The germline gene is not matched at one end of the junction; a read error may be the cause. V is TRBV10-1 and J is TRBJ2-3; TRBD1 is a possible D gene (5 bases). The CDR3 sequence is 12 residues long. Germline V gene sequence: CDR1 WNHNN, CDR2 SYGVQD (reference sequence). The CDR3 sequence: CASGEGTGTQYF. The CDR3 nucleotides read TGCGCCAGCGGTGAAGGTACAGGTACGCAGTATTTT.

The rearrangement links TRBV7-3 to TRBJ2-5, with 12 bases matching TRBD2. The length of the CDR3 is 17 residues. Germline CDR1 is SGHTA and CDR2 is FQGTGA. J gave up 4 bases and V 0 bases, and 6 bases lay outside the gene matches. This chain's CDR3 is CASSLTGLAGGPETQYF. CDR3 nucleotide sequence: TGTGCCAGCAGCTTAACGGGGCTAGCGGGGGGGCCAGAGACCCAGTACTTC.

The chain is built from TRBV27 and TRBJ1-2; unclear D gene. V shed 6 bases and J shed 2 bases, with 13 bases lying between them. The CDR3 contains 14 residues. Germline lookup yields CDR1 MNHEY and CDR2 SMNVEV (reference sequence). Here the CDR3 reads CASRALGVNYGYTF. DNA of the CDR3: TGTGCCAGCAGGGCCCTCGGAGTGAACTATGGCTACACCTTC.

This clonotype was seen only a few times. V is TRBV20-1 and J is TRBJ2-7; perhaps TRBD2 as D (6 bases). V shed 5 bases and J shed 0 bases, with 14 bases lying between them. This CDR3 is built from 14 residues. Germline V CDR1 and CDR2: DFQATT, SNEGSKA (reference sequence). This chain's CDR3 is CSASRDSSSYEQYF. In nucleotides, the CDR3 is TGCAGTGCTTCCCGGGACTCTAGCTCCTACGAGCAGTACTTC.

This clonotype was counted only a few times. The chain links TRBV2 to TRBJ2-5; 11 bases match TRBD2. Trimming cost V 6 bases and J 4 bases; bases outside gene matches: 7. Germline V gene lookup returns CDR1 SNHLY and CDR2 FYNNEI. The CDR3 length is 15 residues. In DNA form, the CDR3 reads TGTGCCAGCAGAGTCACCGGGACTAGCGGAGAGACCCAGTACTTC. Amino acids: CASRVTGTSGETQYF.

The chain couples TRBV2 to TRBJ1-1; the match to TRBD1 covers 9 bases. Germline V lookup: CDR1 SNHLY, CDR2 FYNNEI. V was pared by 2 bases and J by 3 bases, with 7 bases of the junction left unmatched. The CDR3 is 16 residues long. The CDR3 DNA reads TGTGCCAGCAGTGAATGGCGGACAGGGGAGGACACTGAAGCTTTCTTT. It encodes CASSEWRTGEDTEAFF.

CDR3 nucleotides: TGCAGTGCTAGAGATCTAGGGGGGACTACTGAAGCTTTCTTT. It is translated as CSARDLGGTTEAFF. V gene TRBV20-1 combines with J gene TRBJ1-1; D is possibly TRBD1 (6 bases). Germline V gives CDR1 DFQATT, CDR2 SNEGSKA (reference sequence). V was cut by 0 bases and J by 5 bases, with 13 bases left in between. The CDR3 totals 14 residues.

V usage is TRBV7-2 and J usage is TRBJ2-5; weak D call: TRBD1 (6 bases). The J call may be mistaken, given a closer DNA end match to TRBJ2-7. CDR3 size: 14 residues. Per germline, CDR1 SGHTA and CDR2 FQGNSA. As DNA, the CDR3 is TGTGCCAGCAGCCTAACTCCGGGACACCTCGAGCAGTACTTC. Its protein product is CASSLTPGHLEQYF.

This clonotype was picked up a small number of times. This sequence joins TRBV15 and TRBJ1-1; D is unclear. Trimming shortened V by 6 bases and J by 1 base, and 9 bases separated the two germline ends. CDR1 is LNHNV and CDR2 is YYDKDF in the germline V gene (reference sequence). The CDR3 has 13 amino acids. CDR3 DNA: TGTGCCACCAGGGTTGTTGAGAACACTGAAGCTTTCTTT. Amino acids: CATRVVENTEAFF.

In its sample, this clonotype was seen many times. Germline and junction disagree at one end, which may indicate a read error. This chain links TRBV12-3 or TRBV12-4 with TRBJ2-7; D call uncertain. The CDR3 consists of 13 residues. Here the CDR3 reads CASSLEQGYEQYF. CDR3 in DNA: TGCGCCAGCAGCTTGGAGCAAGGGTACGAGCAGTACTTC.

This clonotype was recorded many times. The DNA of the CDR3 is TGCGCCAGCAGCGTGTGGGACTACCTTAGCACAGATACGCAGTATTTT. This translates into CASSVWDYLSTDTQYF. J is TRBJ2-3 and V is TRBV5-1; 7 bases map to TRBD2. CDR1 SGHRS and CDR2 YFSETQ come from the germline V gene. J gave up 0 bases and V 4 bases, and 8 bases lay outside the gene matches. The CDR3 contains 16 residues.

The chain combines TRBV27 with TRBJ2-3, with 11 bases that match TRBD1. CDR3 length equals 15 residues. The junction had 4 bases not matched to a gene; V was cut back by 4 bases and J by 4 bases. In germline, CDR1 is MNHEY, CDR2 SMNVEV (reference sequence). The DNA for the CDR3 is TGTGCCAGCAGTTGGGGACAGGGGGTCCCAGATACGCAGTATTTT. Protein: CASSWGQGVPDTQYF.

This clonotype was seen more than once but under ten times. The chain recombines TRBV2 with TRBJ2-3; TRBD2 agrees at 8 bases. Trimming cost V 1 base and J 7 bases; bases outside gene matches: 10. From germline, CDR1 is SNHLY and CDR2 FYNNEI. The CDR3 length is 16 residues. CDR3: CASSEVGSGAGYTQYF. The CDR3 nucleotides read TGTGCCAGCAGTGAAGTGGGTAGCGGGGCGGGATATACGCAGTATTTT.

The chain carries TRBV9 and TRBJ1-1; D uncertain. CDR1 is SGDLS and CDR2 is YYNGEE in the germline V gene. This CDR3 is built from 13 residues. The V gene lost 4 bases and the J gene lost 1 base, with 8 bases spanning the gap. The CDR3 region is CASSTTENTEAFF. CDR3 coding DNA: TGTGCCAGCAGCACCACAGAGAACACTGAAGCTTTCTTT.

This clonotype was observed a few times. The rearrangement links TRBV7-9 to TRBJ1-2; D is possibly TRBD1 (5 bases). CDR1 SEHNR and CDR2 FQNEAQ come from the germline V gene (reference sequence). The ends were cut back, 5 bases at V and 8 bases at J, with 18 bases in the middle. CDR3 size: 14 residues. CDR3 amino acids: CASSPPPGSSGYTF. CDR3 coding DNA: TGTGCCAGCAGCCCCCCGCCAGGGTCGTCCGGCTACACCTTC.

The chain combines TRBV6-1 with TRBJ2-3; D remains unclear. The CDR3 is 11 residues long. V dropped 6 bases and J dropped 4 bases, with 5 bases sitting between them. Germline loops: CDR1 MNHNS, CDR2 SASEGT. The CDR3, as DNA: TGTGCCAGCAGCCCTGCAGATACGCAGTATTTT. Translated, it gives CASSPADTQYF.

The chain is built from TRBV12-3 or TRBV12-4 and TRBJ2-4, with 7 nucleotides matching TRBD2. There are 15 residues in the CDR3. V shed 6 bases and J 8 bases; nucleotides not matched to a gene: 13. The DNA of the CDR3 is TGTGCCAGCAGACCTGACATTGGACTAGAGTACATTCAGTACTTC. Its translation is CASRPDIGLEYIQYF.

Concerning this clonotype: A much larger clone sits a single nucleotide away, making a read error possible. The V and J genes are TRBV20-1 and TRBJ2-7, with 8 bases aligning to TRBD1. CDR1 DFQATT and CDR2 SNEGSKA come from the germline V gene (reference sequence). The CDR3 sequence is 14 residues long. The V and J ends lost 6 bases and 0 bases, in that order; junction bases with no gene match: 7. The CDR3: CSALRQGTSYEQYF. CDR3 coding DNA: TGCAGTGCCTTGAGACAGGGGACCTCCTACGAGCAGTACTTC.